The 13 T cell receptor beta chains below were found in one sample sequenced in a study of blood T cell repertoires in COVID-19. Profiled with immunoSEQ multiplex PCR; TCRdb holds only in-frame clones, not every one. The sample holds some 110,000 clones; about 89% are singletons and the top ten take almost 4.5%. Input material: peripheral blood. These receptors came from a man aged 35-49 years with acute or convalescent COVID-19.

The V call is TRBV6-4, the J call TRBJ2-3, with 8 bases identical to TRBD2. Looked up from germline, CDR1 is MRHNA and CDR2 is SNTAGT. The CDR3 has 14 amino acids. V lost 3 bases, J lost 7 bases, and 6 bases stayed unmatched. CDR3 amino acids: CASSEVAGPYTQYF. The CDR3 nucleotides read TGTGCCAGCAGTGAGGTAGCGGGGCCCTATACGCAGTATTTT.

In DNA form, the CDR3 reads TGTGCCAGCAGTGAATCTTTCCAGTCGGGCTACACCTTC. Translated: CASSESFQSGYTF. The J gene is TRBJ1-2, the V gene TRBV25-1; no reliable D call. The CDR3 runs to 13 residues. Germline V gene sequence: CDR1 MGHDK, CDR2 SYGVNS. With 1 base removed from V and 8 bases from J, the gap between germline ends came to 11 bases.

The chain employs TRBV19 and TRBJ1-4, with TRBD1 matching over 8 bases. Trimming removed 4 bases from V and 3 bases from J; junction bases left unmatched: 7. Germline V gene lookup returns CDR1 LNHDA and CDR2 SQIVND (reference sequence). The CDR3 length is 16 residues. The CDR3 DNA reads as TGTGCCAGTAGTACGCCCTACAGGGGGGCTAATGAAAAACTGTTTTTT. This encodes CASSTPYRGANEKLFF.

The chain employs TRBV6-1 and TRBJ1-2, with 11 bases that match TRBD1. V lost 2 bases and J lost 4; bases outside the gene matches: 6. There are 16 residues in the CDR3. From germline, CDR1 is MNHNS and CDR2 SASEGT. CDR3 sequence: CASSETGGQGAYGYTF. The CDR3 nucleotides are TGTGCCAGCAGTGAAACGGGCGGACAGGGGGCCTATGGCTACACCTTC.

This chain links TRBV27 with TRBJ1-1, with TRBD1 matching 7 bases. The CDR3 covers 14 residues. CDR1 is MNHEY and CDR2 is SMNVEV in the germline V gene (reference sequence). The V segment lost 8 bases and the J segment 3 bases; nucleotides outside the gene matches: 9. DNA of the CDR3: TGTGCCAGCTCCCCGATACAGGGGCACACTGAAGCTTTCTTT. It yields the protein CASSPIQGHTEAFF.

The CDR3 region is CAWSRTGDDGYTF. CDR3 nucleotide sequence: TGTGCCTGGAGTCGGACAGGGGATGATGGCTACACCTTC. V gene TRBV30 combines with J gene TRBJ1-2; 9 bases fit TRBD1. The CDR3 is 13 amino acids. CDR1 and CDR2 (germline): GTSNPN, SVGIG (reference sequence). The V segment lost 2 bases and the J segment 6 bases; nucleotides outside the gene matches: 4.

The table lists this clone with a count of one. The chain is built from TRBV5-6 and TRBJ1-3; D possibly corresponds to TRBD1 (6 bases). Germline CDR1 and CDR2: SGHDT and YYEEEE. The V end lost 3 bases, the J end lost 0 bases, and 13 bases lay between the germline ends. The CDR3 contains 16 residues. The DNA of the CDR3 is TGTGCCAGCAGCTACAGGGTGGGACCCTCTGGAAACACCATATATTTT. This codes for CASSYRVGPSGNTIYF.

The chain has TRBV18 and TRBJ1-3; no clear D. There are 15 residues in the CDR3. V was clipped by 4 bases and J by 1 base, with 11 bases between them. Germline V lookup: CDR1 KGHSH, CDR2 LQKENI. The CDR3 here is CASSLPGWSGNTIYF. CDR3 DNA sequence: TGTGCCAGCTCACTTCCGGGATGGTCTGGAAACACCATATATTTT.

CDR3 sequence reads: CASSLARGNTEAFF. CDR3 nucleotides: TGTGCCAGCAGCTTAGCACGAGGGAACACTGAAGCTTTCTTT. This sequence joins TRBV7-6 and TRBJ1-1; D gene unclear. Looked up from germline, CDR1 is SGHVS and CDR2 is FNYEAQ. CDR3 length: 14 residues. V lost 0 bases and J lost 1, with 6 bases in between.

This chain links TRBV7-9 with TRBJ1-2; D uncertain. With 5 bases removed from V and 5 bases from J, the gap between germline ends came to 9 bases. The V gene's germline CDR1 is SEHNR and CDR2 FQNEAQ (reference sequence). The CDR3 length is 12 residues. The CDR3 loop reads CASSPSGYGYTF. The DNA for the CDR3 is TGTGCCAGCAGCCCTAGTGGGTATGGCTACACCTTC.

V is TRBV6-2 or TRBV6-3 and J is TRBJ1-2; the D gene is possibly TRBD1 (6 bases). The V gene's germline CDR1 is MNHEY and CDR2 SVGEGT. Trimming removed 6 bases at V and 3 bases at J, with 11 bases between. The CDR3 sequence is 13 residues long. DNA for the CDR3: TGTGCCAGCAGCACAGGGCTCTACTATGGCTACACCTTC. Its translation is CASSTGLYYGYTF.

J is TRBJ2-2 and V is TRBV2, with D tentatively TRBD1 (6 bases). The ends were cut back, 3 bases at V and 2 bases at J, with 19 bases in the middle. The CDR3 is 18 residues long. The V gene's germline CDR1 is SNHLY and CDR2 FYNNEI. The CDR3 DNA sequence: TGTGCCAGCAGTGAGCCGACACTCGGACAGACCAACACCGGGGAGCTGTTTTTT. It codes for CASSEPTLGQTNTGELFF.

This clone was counted only a few times. V usage is TRBV29-1 and J usage is TRBJ1-2; D perhaps matches TRBD1 (5 bases). The V gene lost 6 bases and the J gene lost 7 bases, with 21 bases spanning the gap. Germline CDR1 is SQVTM and CDR2 is ANQGSEA. The CDR3 length is 14 residues. CDR3 region: CSVLRGPTMGGYTF. The CDR3 bases are TGCAGCGTGCTAAGGGGCCCTACCATGGGTGGCTACACCTTC.